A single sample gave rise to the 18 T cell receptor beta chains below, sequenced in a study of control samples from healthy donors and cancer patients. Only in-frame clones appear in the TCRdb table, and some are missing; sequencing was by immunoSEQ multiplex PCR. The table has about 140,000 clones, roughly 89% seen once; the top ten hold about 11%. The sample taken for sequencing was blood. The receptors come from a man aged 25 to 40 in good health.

The CDR3 DNA reads TGCGCCAGCAGTGCACGGGACAGGGTGATAATAAGCTCCTACAATGAGCAGTTCTTC. This gives the protein CASSARDRVIISSYNEQFF. This chain joins TRBV10-1 and TRBJ2-1, with 9 bases identical to TRBD1. CDR3 size: 19 residues. The V gene end was trimmed by 4 bases and the J gene end by 0 bases; junction bases not matched to a gene: 13. The germline V gene has CDR1 WNHNN and CDR2 SYGVQD (reference sequence).

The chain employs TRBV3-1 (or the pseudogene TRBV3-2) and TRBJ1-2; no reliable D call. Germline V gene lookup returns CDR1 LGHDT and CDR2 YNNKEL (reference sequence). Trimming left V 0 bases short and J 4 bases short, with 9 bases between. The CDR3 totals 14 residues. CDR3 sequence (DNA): TGTGCCAGCAGCCAAGATCTTGACGGCTATGGCTACACCTTC. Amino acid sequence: CASSQDLDGYGYTF.

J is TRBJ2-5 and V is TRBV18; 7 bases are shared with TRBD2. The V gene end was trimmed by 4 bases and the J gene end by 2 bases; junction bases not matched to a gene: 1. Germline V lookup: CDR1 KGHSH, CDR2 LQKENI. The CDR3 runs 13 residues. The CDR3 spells CASSLGLQETQYF. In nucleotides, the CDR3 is TGTGCCAGCTCACTGGGACTACAAGAGACCCAGTACTTC.

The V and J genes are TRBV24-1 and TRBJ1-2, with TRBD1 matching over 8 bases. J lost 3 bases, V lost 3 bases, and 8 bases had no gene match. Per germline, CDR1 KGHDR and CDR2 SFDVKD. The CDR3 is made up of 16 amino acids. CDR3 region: CATSDTGQGSHYGYTF. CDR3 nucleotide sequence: TGTGCCACCAGTGATACTGGACAGGGTAGTCACTATGGCTACACCTTC.

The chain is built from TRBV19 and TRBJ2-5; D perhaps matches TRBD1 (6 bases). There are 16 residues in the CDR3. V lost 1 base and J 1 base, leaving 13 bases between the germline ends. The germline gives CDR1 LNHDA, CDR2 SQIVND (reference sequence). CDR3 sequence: CASSIGGREPQETQYF. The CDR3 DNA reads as TGTGCCAGTAGTATAGGGGGGCGAGAACCCCAAGAGACCCAGTACTTC.

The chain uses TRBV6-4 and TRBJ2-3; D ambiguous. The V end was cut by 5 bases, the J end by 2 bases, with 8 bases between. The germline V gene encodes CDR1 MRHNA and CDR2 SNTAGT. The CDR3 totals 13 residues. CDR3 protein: CASSIGSTDTQYF. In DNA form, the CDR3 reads TGTGCCAGCAGTATTGGGTCCACAGATACGCAGTATTTT.

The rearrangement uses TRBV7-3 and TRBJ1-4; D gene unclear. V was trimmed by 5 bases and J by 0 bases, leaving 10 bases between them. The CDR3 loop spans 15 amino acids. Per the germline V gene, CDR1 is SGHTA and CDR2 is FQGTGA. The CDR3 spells CASSPGETTNEKLFF. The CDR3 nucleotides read TGTGCCAGCAGCCCCGGGGAGACAACTAATGAAAAACTGTTTTTT.

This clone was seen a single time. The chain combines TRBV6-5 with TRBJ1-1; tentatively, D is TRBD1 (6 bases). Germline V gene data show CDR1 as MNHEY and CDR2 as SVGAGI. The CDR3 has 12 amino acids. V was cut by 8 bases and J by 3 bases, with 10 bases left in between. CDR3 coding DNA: TGTGCCAGCCTTACAGGGTACACTGAAGCTTTCTTT. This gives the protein CASLTGYTEAFF.

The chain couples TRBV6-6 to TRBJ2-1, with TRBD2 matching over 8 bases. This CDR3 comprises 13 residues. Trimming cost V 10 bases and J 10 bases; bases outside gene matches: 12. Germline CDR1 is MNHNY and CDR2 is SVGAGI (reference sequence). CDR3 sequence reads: CATAGVSVGEQFF. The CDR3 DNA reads TGTGCCACAGCGGGAGTTTCTGTAGGGGAGCAGTTCTTC.

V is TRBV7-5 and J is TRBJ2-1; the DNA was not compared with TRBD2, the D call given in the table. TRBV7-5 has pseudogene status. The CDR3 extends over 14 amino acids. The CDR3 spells CALTEGGPNNEQFF. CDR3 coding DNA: TGTGCCCTCACCGAGGGTGGACCAAACAATGAGCAGTTCTTC.

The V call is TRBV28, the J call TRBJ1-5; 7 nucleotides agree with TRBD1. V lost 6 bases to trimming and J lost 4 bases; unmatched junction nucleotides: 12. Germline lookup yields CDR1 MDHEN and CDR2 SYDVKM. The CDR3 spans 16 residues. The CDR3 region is CASSPILGQLNQPQHF. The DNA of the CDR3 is TGTGCCAGCAGCCCGATCCTGGGACAGCTAAATCAGCCCCAGCATTTT. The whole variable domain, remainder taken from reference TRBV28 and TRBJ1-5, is DVKVTQSSRYLVKRTGEKVFLECVQDMDHENMFWYRQDPGLGLRLIYFSYDVKMKEKGDIPEGYSVSREKKERFSLILESASTNQTSMYLCASSPILGQLNQPQHFGDGTRLSIL.

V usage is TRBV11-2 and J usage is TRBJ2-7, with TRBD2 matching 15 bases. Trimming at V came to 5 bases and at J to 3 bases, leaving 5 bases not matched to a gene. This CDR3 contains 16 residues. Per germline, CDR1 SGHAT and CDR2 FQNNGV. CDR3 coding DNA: TGTGCCAGCAGCCTGGGACTAGCGGGAGGTGGCTACGAGCAGTACTTC. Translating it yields CASSLGLAGGGYEQYF.

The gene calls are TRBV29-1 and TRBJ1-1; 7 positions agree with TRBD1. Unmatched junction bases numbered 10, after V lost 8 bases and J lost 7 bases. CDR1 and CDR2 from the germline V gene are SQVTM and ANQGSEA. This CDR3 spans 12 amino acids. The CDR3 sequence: CSMNRGQHEAFF. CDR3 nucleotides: TGCAGCATGAACAGGGGTCAACATGAAGCTTTCTTT.

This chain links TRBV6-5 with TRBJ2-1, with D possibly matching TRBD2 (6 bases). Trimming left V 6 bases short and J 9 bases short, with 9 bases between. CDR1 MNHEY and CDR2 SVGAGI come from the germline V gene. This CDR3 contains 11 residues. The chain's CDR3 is CASRTSREQFF. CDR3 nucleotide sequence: TGTGCCAGCAGGACTAGTCGTGAGCAGTTCTTC.

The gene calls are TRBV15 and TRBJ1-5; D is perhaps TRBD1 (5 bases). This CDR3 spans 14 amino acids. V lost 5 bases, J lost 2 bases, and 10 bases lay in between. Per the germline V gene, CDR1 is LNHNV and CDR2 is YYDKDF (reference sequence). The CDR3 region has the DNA TGTGCCACCAGCGGAGCGGGGGGCAATCAGCCCCAGCATTTT. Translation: CATSGAGGNQPQHF.

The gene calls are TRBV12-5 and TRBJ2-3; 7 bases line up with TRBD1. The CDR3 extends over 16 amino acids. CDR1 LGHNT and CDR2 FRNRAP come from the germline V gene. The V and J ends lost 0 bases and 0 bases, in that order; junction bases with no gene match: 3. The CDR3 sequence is CASGLVLGQSTDTQYF. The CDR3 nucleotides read TGTGCTAGTGGTTTGGTACTGGGACAGAGCACAGATACGCAGTATTTT.

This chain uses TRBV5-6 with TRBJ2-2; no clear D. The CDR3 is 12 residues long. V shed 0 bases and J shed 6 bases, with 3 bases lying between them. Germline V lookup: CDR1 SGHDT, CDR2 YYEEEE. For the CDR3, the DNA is TGTGCCAGCAGCTTGGGGTCCGGGGAGCTGTTTTTT. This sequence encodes CASSLGSGELFF.

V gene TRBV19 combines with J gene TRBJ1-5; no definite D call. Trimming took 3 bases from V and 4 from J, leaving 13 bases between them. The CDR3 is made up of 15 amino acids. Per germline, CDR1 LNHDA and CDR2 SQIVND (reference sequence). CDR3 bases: TGTGCCAGTAGTATTGATACAGCCTTGAATCAGCCCCAGCATTTT. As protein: CASSIDTALNQPQHF. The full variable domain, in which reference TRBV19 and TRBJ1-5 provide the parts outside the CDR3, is DGGITQSPKYLFRKEGQNVTLSCEQNLNHDAMYWYRQDPGQGLRLIYYSQIVNDFQKGDIAEGYSVSREKKESFPLTVTSAQKNPTAFYLCASSIDTALNQPQHFGDGTRLSIL.